Shown below are 27 T cell receptor beta chains from a single sample sequenced in a study of T cells after posttransplantation cyclophosphamide. The data were produced by immunoSEQ multiplex PCR, yet TCRdb's version contains in-frame clones alone and is incomplete. The repertoire consists of a few thousand clones, none detected only once. A marrow graft followed busulfan-fludarabine conditioning, with cyclophosphamide on days +3 and +4. Source: PBMCs, taken after allogeneic stem cell transplant with posttransplant cyclophosphamide. The receptors shown here come from a male patient in his sixties or seventies who received an allogeneic stem cell transplant from a related donor and was CMV-positive. Some T cells may arise from the graft donor.

By proportion, this clone is medium-sized. V gene TRBV4-3 combines with J gene TRBJ1-1; 9 bases line up with TRBD1. J was trimmed by 7 bases and V by 4 bases; bases with no gene match: 4. This CDR3 is 13 amino acids long. CDR1 LGHNA and CDR2 YSLEER come from the germline V gene. The CDR3: CASSRDRGDEAFF. CDR3 bases: TGCGCCAGCAGCCGAGACAGGGGGGATGAAGCTTTCTTT.

Many counts were recorded for this clone. The chain has TRBV27 and TRBJ2-1; 13 positions agree with TRBD2. The trim removed 5 bases at V and 8 bases at J, leaving 6 bases unmatched. The length of the CDR3 is 15 residues. CDR1 MNHEY and CDR2 SMNVEV come from the germline V gene (reference sequence). The CDR3 DNA is TGTGCCAGCAGTCAGACTAGCGGGAGGAATCATGAGCAGTTCTTC. It translates to CASSQTSGRNHEQFF.

This clone occurred many times. The J gene is TRBJ2-5, the V gene TRBV28, with 7 bases that match TRBD1. This CDR3 has 15 residues. The germline gives CDR1 MDHEN, CDR2 SYDVKM. Germline trimming cut 3 bases from V and 2 bases from J; bases unmatched to any gene: 6. The CDR3 bases are TGTGCCAGCAGTTTGGACGGGACAGTTCAAGAGACCCAGTACTTC. Its translation: CASSLDGTVQETQYF.

This clone occurred many times. The chain has TRBV25-1 and TRBJ2-3, with D uncertain. CDR1 and CDR2 from the germline V gene are MGHDK and SYGVNS. Between the trimmed V and J ends, which lost 4 bases and 2 bases, there was a span of 13 bases. The CDR3 length is 15 residues. CDR3 sequence (DNA): TGTGCCAGCAGTGGGCTTGGCGGATACACAGATACGCAGTATTTT. Translation gives CASSGLGGYTDTQYF.

In its sample, this clone was seen many times. The chain employs TRBV2 and TRBJ1-4; a possible D gene is TRBD1 (5 bases). CDR1 and CDR2 from the germline V gene are SNHLY and FYNNEI. CDR3 size: 20 residues. V was shortened by 4 bases and J by 3 bases, with 27 bases between the two germline ends. Written as DNA, the CDR3 is TGTGCCAGCAGTGTGACGGGACGCCGGGGGGGTTTAGGATCTAATGAAAAACTGTTTTTT. It translates to CASSVTGRRGGLGSNEKLFF.

This clone ranks as medium-sized. CDR3 DNA: TGTGCCAGCAGTCCCCCGACTAGCGGGAGTGCTTACGAGCAGTACTTC. Protein sequence: CASSPPTSGSAYEQYF. This sequence joins TRBV27 and TRBJ2-7; 12 bases line up with TRBD2. The CDR3 extends over 16 amino acids. V shed 5 bases and J 4 bases; nucleotides not matched to a gene: 9. CDR1 is MNHEY and CDR2 is SMNVEV in the germline V gene (reference sequence).

There are many counts of this clone. The chain joins TRBV30 to TRBJ2-7; 8 bases fit TRBD2. The V gene end was trimmed by 0 bases and the J gene end by 0 bases; junction bases not matched to a gene: 7. The CDR3 runs to 16 residues. Germline V gives CDR1 GTSNPN, CDR2 SVGIG (reference sequence). The CDR3: CAWSVARGGSSYEQYF. The CDR3 region has the DNA TGTGCCTGGAGTGTCGCCCGGGGGGGTAGCTCCTACGAGCAGTACTTC.

This clone is medium-sized in the sample. The gene calls are TRBV5-4 and TRBJ2-7; D might be TRBD2 (5 bases). Trimming stripped 0 bases from V and 3 bases from J, with 7 bases between. CDR1 is SGHNT, CDR2 YYREEE, per germline (reference sequence). The CDR3 runs 13 residues. The CDR3 region is CASSLGLHYEQYF. The DNA for the CDR3 is TGTGCCAGCAGCTTGGGACTACACTACGAGCAGTACTTC. The whole variable domain, filled in from reference TRBV5-4 and TRBJ2-7, reads ETGVTQSPTHLIKTRGQQVTLRCSSQSGHNTVSWYQQALGQGPQFIFQYYREEENGRGNFPPRFSGLQFPNYSSELNVNALELDDSALYLCASSLGLHYEQYFGPGTRLTVT.

This clone was detected ten times or more. The CDR3 sequence: CASTSGGGGETQYF. CDR3 DNA sequence: TGTGCCAGCACCAGCGGGGGAGGGGGAGAGACCCAGTACTTC. The chain joins TRBV2 to TRBJ2-5; 8 bases match TRBD2. Germline V gene lookup returns CDR1 SNHLY and CDR2 FYNNEI. V was clipped by 7 bases and J by 4 bases; unmatched bases: 8. This CDR3 is built from 14 residues.

This clone showed up many times. The rearrangement uses TRBV6-5 and TRBJ2-3; D possibly corresponds to TRBD1 (5 bases). The CDR3 runs 14 residues. Trimming stripped 8 bases from V and 0 bases from J, with 12 bases between. Germline V gives CDR1 MNHEY, CDR2 SVGAGI. CDR3 DNA: TGTGCCAGCCGGACATCGCCTAGCACAGATACGCAGTATTTT. This codes for CASRTSPSTDTQYF.

This clone is medium-sized. The chain combines TRBV7-6 with TRBJ2-1; the D gene is possibly TRBD2 (6 bases). V was cut by 2 bases and J by 7 bases, with 12 bases left in between. This CDR3 spans 14 amino acids. Germline CDR1 reads SGHVS; CDR2 reads FNYEAQ. CDR3 sequence reads: CASSLNARGNEQFF. In DNA, the CDR3 is TGTGCCAGCAGCTTAAACGCCCGGGGGAATGAGCAGTTCTTC.

This clone is categorized as medium-sized. V usage is TRBV30 and J usage is TRBJ2-2; TRBD2 agrees at 14 bases. The CDR3 totals 16 residues. Germline V gene data show CDR1 as GTSNPN and CDR2 as SVGIG (reference sequence). The trim removed 4 bases at V and 6 bases at J, leaving 7 bases unmatched. The CDR3 region has the DNA TGTGCCTGGACCCTGGGACTAGCGGGAGTGGCCGGGGAGCTGTTTTTT. It encodes CAWTLGLAGVAGELFF.

This clone was found many times. The J gene is TRBJ2-1, the V gene TRBV11-2; TRBD2 aligns across 7 bases. In germline, CDR1 is SGHAT, CDR2 FQNNGV. V lost 5 bases and J lost 0; bases outside the gene matches: 4. The CDR3 sequence is 15 residues long. The CDR3 region is CASSAERGSYNEQFF. In nucleotides, the CDR3 is TGTGCCAGCAGCGCAGAGCGGGGCTCCTACAATGAGCAGTTCTTC. The whole variable domain, remainder taken from reference TRBV11-2 and TRBJ2-1, is EAGVAQSPRYKIIEKRQSVAFWCNPISGHATLYWYQQILGQGPKLLIQFQNNGVVDDSQLPKDRFSAERLKGVDSTLKIQPAKLEDSAVYLCASSAERGSYNEQFFGPGTRLTVL.

This clone is judged medium-sized. This CDR3 reads CASSPGRMAFF. The CDR3 DNA is TGTGCCAGCAGTCCAGGGCGGATGGCTTTCTTT. The gene calls are TRBV28 and TRBJ1-1, with a weak D call TRBD1 (5 bases). V lost 5 bases, J lost 11 bases, and 12 bases lay in between. The germline V gene encodes CDR1 MDHEN and CDR2 SYDVKM. CDR3 length: 11 amino acids.

There are many counts of this clone. The rearrangement links TRBV9 to TRBJ2-7; 10 bases are shared with TRBD1. Per germline, CDR1 SGDLS and CDR2 YYNGEE. The CDR3 covers 15 residues. V dropped 2 bases and J dropped 3; count of bases not matched to a gene: 5. This CDR3 reads CASSVAGTGDYEQYF. In DNA, the CDR3 is TGTGCCAGCAGCGTCGCCGGGACAGGGGACTACGAGCAGTACTTC.

This clone was seen many times. The rearrangement links TRBV28 to TRBJ1-5; tentative D call: TRBD1 (5 bases). V was trimmed by 8 bases and J by 0 bases, leaving 17 bases between them. Germline V gives CDR1 MDHEN, CDR2 SYDVKM. The CDR3 covers 16 residues. CDR3 bases: TGTGCCAGCCGACTCCCGGGGACTAATAGCAATCAGCCCCAGCATTTT. Encoded protein: CASRLPGTNSNQPQHF.

By frequency in the sample, this clone is medium-sized. The chain recombines TRBV28 with TRBJ1-5; no reliable D call. CDR3 size: 12 residues. From germline, CDR1 is MDHEN and CDR2 SYDVKM. Trimming took off 6 bases at V and 2 bases at J, with 5 bases between the two ends. CDR3 bases: TGTGCCAGCAGCGGAGGCAATCAGCCCCAGCATTTT. It yields the protein CASSGGNQPQHF.

There are many counts of this clone. This chain links TRBV7-8 with TRBJ2-3, with 10 bases lining up with TRBD2. In germline, CDR1 is SGHVS, CDR2 FQNEAQ. CDR3 length equals 16 residues. The junction had 6 bases not matched to a gene; V was cut back by 2 bases and J by 4 bases. This CDR3 is CASSLSSGGFADTQYF. DNA for the CDR3: TGTGCCAGCAGCTTATCTAGCGGGGGTTTCGCAGATACGCAGTATTTT.

This clone was recorded many times. This chain uses TRBV5-1 with TRBJ2-5; 14 nucleotides line up with TRBD2. V lost 4 bases to trimming and J lost 5 bases; unmatched junction nucleotides: 10. This CDR3 is built from 17 residues. Germline V gene data show CDR1 as SGHRS and CDR2 as YFSETQ. The CDR3: CASSPGLAGGIWETQYF. The CDR3 DNA reads as TGCGCCAGCAGCCCTGGACTAGCGGGGGGTATATGGGAGACCCAGTACTTC.

This clone ranks as medium-sized (0.01 to 0.1%). The chain combines TRBV7-6 with TRBJ2-7; D unclear. The V end lost 3 bases, the J end lost 3 bases, and 9 bases lay between the germline ends. This CDR3 contains 13 residues. Per the germline V gene, CDR1 is SGHVS and CDR2 is FNYEAQ. The CDR3 is CASSFWRIYEQYF. CDR3 nucleotides: TGTGCCAGCAGCTTTTGGCGGATCTACGAGCAGTACTTC.

In its sample, this clone is medium-sized. The chain links TRBV5-6 to TRBJ2-7; D not resolved. The CDR3 is made up of 14 amino acids. V lost 4 bases and J 0 bases, leaving 11 bases between the germline ends. The V gene's germline CDR1 is SGHDT and CDR2 YYEEEE. The CDR3 DNA sequence: TGTGCCAGCAGCCGACAACCCGACTCCTACGAGCAGTACTTC. Its translation: CASSRQPDSYEQYF.

This clone showed up many times. The same CDR3 is also encoded by other DNA sequences in this sample. The chain joins TRBV29-1 to TRBJ1-2; D not resolved. CDR3 length equals 14 residues. The germline V gene encodes CDR1 SQVTM and CDR2 ANQGSEA. V shed 0 bases and J shed 5 bases, with 13 bases lying between them. DNA of the CDR3: TGCAGCGTTGAAGATCAAGCCCCACTTTATGGCTACACCTTC. Translated, it gives CSVEDQAPLYGYTF.

This clone was found many times. This rearrangement joins TRBV28 to TRBJ1-1; perhaps TRBD1 as D (5 bases). Trimming took 7 bases from V and 0 from J, leaving 15 bases between them. Germline V CDR1 and CDR2: MDHEN, SYDVKM. The CDR3 extends over 15 amino acids. The CDR3 reads CASTKPGLMNTEAFF. The CDR3 DNA reads TGTGCCAGCACGAAACCGGGACTGATGAACACTGAAGCTTTCTTT. Looking up the rest from reference TRBV28 and TRBJ1-1 gives the full variable domain: DVKVTQSSRYLVKRTGEKVFLECVQDMDHENMFWYRQDPGLGLRLIYFSYDVKMKEKGDIPEGYSVSREKKERFSLILESASTNQTSMYLCASTKPGLMNTEAFFGQGTRLTVV.

This clone counts as medium-sized. The chain carries TRBV28 and TRBJ2-1, with TRBD2 matching 10 bases. CDR3 length equals 15 residues. V gave up 5 bases and J gave up 8 bases; unmatched junction bases: 9. Germline values: CDR1 MDHEN, CDR2 SYDVKM. CDR3 region: CASSAPSGGSHEQFF. CDR3 DNA: TGTGCCAGCAGTGCCCCTAGCGGGGGATCCCATGAGCAGTTCTTC.

This clone has a count of ten or more. The chain uses TRBV5-1 and TRBJ2-7, with a possible D match to TRBD1 (6 bases). Germline assignment: CDR1 SGHRS and CDR2 YFSETQ. V dropped 5 bases and J dropped 6 bases, with 12 bases sitting between them. This CDR3 is 12 amino acids long. The CDR3 here is CASSPTGSEQYV. The CDR3 DNA sequence: TGCGCCAGCAGTCCCACAGGGAGCGAGCAGTACGTC.

This clone was counted many times. This chain joins TRBV29-1 and TRBJ2-5; TRBD1 is a possible D gene (6 bases). CDR1 SQVTM and CDR2 ANQGSEA come from the germline V gene. The CDR3 has 12 residues. V gave up 5 bases and J gave up 4 bases, with 11 bases separating them. DNA of the CDR3: TGCAGCGTTTCCCGGGACACAGAGACCCAGTACTTC. Encoded protein: CSVSRDTETQYF.

In this sample, this clone is medium-sized. The chain joins TRBV19 to TRBJ1-3; D is unresolved. V was pared by 3 bases and J by 4 bases, with 10 bases between. This CDR3 comprises 14 residues. Per germline, CDR1 LNHDA and CDR2 SQIVND (reference sequence). CDR3 DNA sequence: TGTGCCAGTAGTATGCCCCTAGGAGGAAACACCATATATTTT. It encodes CASSMPLGGNTIYF.